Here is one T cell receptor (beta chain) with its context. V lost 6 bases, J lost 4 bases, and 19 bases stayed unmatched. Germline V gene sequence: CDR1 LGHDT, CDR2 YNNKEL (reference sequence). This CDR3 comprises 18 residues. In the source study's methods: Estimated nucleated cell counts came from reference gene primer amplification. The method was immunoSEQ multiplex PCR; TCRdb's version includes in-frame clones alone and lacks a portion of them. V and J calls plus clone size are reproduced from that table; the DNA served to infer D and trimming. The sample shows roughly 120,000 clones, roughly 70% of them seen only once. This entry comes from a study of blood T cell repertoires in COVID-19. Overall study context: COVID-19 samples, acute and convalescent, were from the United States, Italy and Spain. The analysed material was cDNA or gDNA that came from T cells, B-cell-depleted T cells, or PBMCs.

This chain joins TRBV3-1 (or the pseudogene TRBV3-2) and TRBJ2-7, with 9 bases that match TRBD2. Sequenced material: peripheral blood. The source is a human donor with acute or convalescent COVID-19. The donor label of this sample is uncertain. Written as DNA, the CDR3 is TGTGCCAGCAGTCCCCAATCCTTTGCGGGGGGGCTGGGATACGAGCAGTACTTC. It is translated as CASSPQSFAGGLGYEQYF.